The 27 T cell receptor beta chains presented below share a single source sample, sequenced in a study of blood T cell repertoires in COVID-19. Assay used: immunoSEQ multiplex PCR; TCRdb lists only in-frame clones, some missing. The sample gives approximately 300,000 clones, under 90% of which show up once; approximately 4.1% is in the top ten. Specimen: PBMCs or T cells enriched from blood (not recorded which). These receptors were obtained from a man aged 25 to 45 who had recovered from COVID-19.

The CDR3 region is CASSLFMAGGEDGYTF. For the CDR3, the DNA is TGTGCCAGCTCCCTATTCATGGCAGGGGGAGAGGATGGCTACACCTTC. The chain employs TRBV18 and TRBJ1-2, with 7 bases lining up with TRBD1. Trimming removed 6 bases from V and 6 bases from J; junction bases left unmatched: 16. This CDR3 is built from 16 residues. Germline assignment: CDR1 KGHSH and CDR2 LQKENI.

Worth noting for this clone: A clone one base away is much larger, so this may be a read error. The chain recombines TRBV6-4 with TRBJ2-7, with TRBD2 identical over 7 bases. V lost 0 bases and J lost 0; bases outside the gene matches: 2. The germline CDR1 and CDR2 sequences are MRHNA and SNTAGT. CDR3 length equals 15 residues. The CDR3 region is CASSDSSGNSYEQYF. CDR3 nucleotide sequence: TGTGCCAGCAGTGACTCGAGCGGGAACTCCTACGAGCAGTACTTC.

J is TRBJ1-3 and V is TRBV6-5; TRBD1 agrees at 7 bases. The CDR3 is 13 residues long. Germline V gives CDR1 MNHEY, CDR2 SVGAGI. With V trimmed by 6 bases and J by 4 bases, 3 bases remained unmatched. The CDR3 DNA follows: TGTGCCAGCAGCCCGGACAGGGGAAACACCATATATTTT. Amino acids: CASSPDRGNTIYF.

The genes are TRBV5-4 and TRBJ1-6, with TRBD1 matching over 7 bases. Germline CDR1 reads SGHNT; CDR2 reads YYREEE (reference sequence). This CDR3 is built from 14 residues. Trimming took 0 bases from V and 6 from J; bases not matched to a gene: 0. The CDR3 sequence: CASSLAGGNSPLHF. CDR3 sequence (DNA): TGTGCCAGCAGCTTGGCAGGGGGTAATTCACCCCTCCACTTT.

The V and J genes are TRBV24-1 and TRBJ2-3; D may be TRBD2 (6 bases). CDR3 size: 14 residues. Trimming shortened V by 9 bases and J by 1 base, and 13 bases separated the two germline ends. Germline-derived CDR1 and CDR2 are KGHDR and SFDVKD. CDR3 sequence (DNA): TGTGCCACCGGGCCATCGGGAGGCACAGATACGCAGTATTTT. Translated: CATGPSGGTDTQYF.

DNA for the CDR3: TGTGCCAGCAGCCAGACTGATGACGGCGCTGAAGCTTTCTTT. The encoded protein is CASSQTDDGAEAFF. This chain links TRBV7-9 with TRBJ1-1; D is undetermined. V was trimmed by 5 bases and J by 6 bases, leaving 16 bases between them. The CDR3 covers 14 residues. From germline, CDR1 is SEHNR and CDR2 FQNEAQ (reference sequence).

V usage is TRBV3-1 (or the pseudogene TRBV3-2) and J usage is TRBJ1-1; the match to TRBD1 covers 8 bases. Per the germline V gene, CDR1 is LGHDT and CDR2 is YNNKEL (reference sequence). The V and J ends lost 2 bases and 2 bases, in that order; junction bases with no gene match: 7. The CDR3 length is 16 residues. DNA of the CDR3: TGTGCCAGCAGCCAATGGGGACAGGAGATAAACACTGAAGCTTTCTTT. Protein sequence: CASSQWGQEINTEAFF.

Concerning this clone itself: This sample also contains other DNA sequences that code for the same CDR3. The CDR3 region is CASSPPGQGSYEQYF. CDR3 DNA: TGTGCCAGCAGCCCCCCGGGACAGGGCTCTTACGAGCAGTACTTC. The rearrangement joins TRBV13 to TRBJ2-7; 9 bases match TRBD1. Germline lookup yields CDR1 PRHDT and CDR2 FYEKMQ (reference sequence). The length of the CDR3 is 15 residues. With 5 bases clipped from V and 4 bases from J, the junction kept 9 bases outside the gene matches. The full variable domain, completed using reference TRBV13 and TRBJ2-7, is AAGVIQSPRHLIKEKRETATLKCYPIPRHDTVYWYQQGPGQDPQFLISFYEKMQSDKGSIPDRFSAQQFSDYHSELNMSSLELGDSALYFCASSPPGQGSYEQYFGPGTRLTVT.

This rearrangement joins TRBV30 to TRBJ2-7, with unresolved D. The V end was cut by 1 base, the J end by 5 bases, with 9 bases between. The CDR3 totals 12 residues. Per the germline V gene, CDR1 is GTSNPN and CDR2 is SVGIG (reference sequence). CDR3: CAWSARWDEQYF. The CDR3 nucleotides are TGTGCCTGGAGTGCCAGGTGGGACGAGCAGTACTTC.

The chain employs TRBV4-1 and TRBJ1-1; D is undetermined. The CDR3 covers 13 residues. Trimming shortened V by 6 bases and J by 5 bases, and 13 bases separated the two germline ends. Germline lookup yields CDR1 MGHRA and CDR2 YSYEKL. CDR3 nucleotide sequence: TGCGCCAGCAGTTACGGAGGGAGGACTGAAGCTTTCTTT. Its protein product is CASSYGGRTEAFF.

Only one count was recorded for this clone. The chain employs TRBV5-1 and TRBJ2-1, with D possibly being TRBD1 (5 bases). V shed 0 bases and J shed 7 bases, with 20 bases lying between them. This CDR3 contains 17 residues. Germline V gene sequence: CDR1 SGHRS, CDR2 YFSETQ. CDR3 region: CASSLAGHQSLGNEQFF. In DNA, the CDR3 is TGCGCCAGCAGCTTGGCCGGACATCAGAGCCTAGGGAATGAGCAGTTCTTC.

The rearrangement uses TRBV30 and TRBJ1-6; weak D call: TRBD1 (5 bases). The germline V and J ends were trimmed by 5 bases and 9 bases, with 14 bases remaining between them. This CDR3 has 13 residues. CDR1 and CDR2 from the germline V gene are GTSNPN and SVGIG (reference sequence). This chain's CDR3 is CAWGDQGTSPLHF. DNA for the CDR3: TGTGCCTGGGGAGATCAGGGTACTTCACCCCTCCACTTT.

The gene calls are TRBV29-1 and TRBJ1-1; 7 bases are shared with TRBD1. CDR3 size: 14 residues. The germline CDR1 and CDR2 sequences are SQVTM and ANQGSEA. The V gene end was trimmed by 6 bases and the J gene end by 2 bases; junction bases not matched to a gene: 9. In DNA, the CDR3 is TGCAGCGTACGTGGGACAGAGAAAAACACTGAAGCTTTCTTT. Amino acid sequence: CSVRGTEKNTEAFF. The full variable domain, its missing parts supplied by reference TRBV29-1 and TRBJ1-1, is SAVISQKPSRDICQRGTSLTIQCQVDSQVTMMFWYRQQPGQSLTLIATANQGSEATYESGFVIDKFPISRPNLTFSTLTVSNMSPEDSSIYLCSVRGTEKNTEAFFGQGTRLTVV.

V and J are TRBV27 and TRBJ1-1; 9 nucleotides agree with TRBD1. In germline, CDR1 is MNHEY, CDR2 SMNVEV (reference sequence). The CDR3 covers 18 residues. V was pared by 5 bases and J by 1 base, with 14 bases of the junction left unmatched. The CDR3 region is CASSLRQGGIRGNTEAFF. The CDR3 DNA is TGTGCCAGCAGTCTAAGACAGGGGGGGATTCGAGGGAACACTGAAGCTTTCTTT.

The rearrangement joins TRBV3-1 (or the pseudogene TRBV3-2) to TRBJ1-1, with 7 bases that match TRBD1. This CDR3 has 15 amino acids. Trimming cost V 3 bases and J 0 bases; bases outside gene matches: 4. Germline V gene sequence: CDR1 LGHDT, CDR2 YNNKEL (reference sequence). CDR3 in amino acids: CASSQRDRLNTEAFF. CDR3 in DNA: TGTGCCAGCAGCCAGAGGGACAGATTGAACACTGAAGCTTTCTTT.

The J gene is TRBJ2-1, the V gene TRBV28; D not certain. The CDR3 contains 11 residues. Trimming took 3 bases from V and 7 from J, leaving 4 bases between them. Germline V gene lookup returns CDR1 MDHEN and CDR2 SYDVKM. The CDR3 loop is CASSLENEQFF. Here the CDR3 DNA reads TGTGCCAGCAGTTTGGAGAATGAGCAGTTCTTC.

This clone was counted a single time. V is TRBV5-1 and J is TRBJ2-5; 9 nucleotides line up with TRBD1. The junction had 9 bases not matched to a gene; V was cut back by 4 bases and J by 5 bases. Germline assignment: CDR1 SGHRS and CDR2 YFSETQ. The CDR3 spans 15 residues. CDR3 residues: CASSHQTGGSETQYF. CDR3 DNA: TGCGCCAGCAGCCATCAGACAGGGGGTAGTGAGACCCAGTACTTC.

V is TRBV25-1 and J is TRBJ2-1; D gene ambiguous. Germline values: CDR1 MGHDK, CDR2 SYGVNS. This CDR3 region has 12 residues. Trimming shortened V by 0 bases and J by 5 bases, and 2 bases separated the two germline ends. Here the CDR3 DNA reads TGTGCCAGCAGTGAATACAACAATGAGCAGTTCTTC. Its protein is CASSEYNNEQFF.

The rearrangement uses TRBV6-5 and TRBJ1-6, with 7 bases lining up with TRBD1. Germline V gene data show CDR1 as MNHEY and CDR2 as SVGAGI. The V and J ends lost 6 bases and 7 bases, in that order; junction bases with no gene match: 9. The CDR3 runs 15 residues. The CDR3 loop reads CASRSSGTENSPLHF. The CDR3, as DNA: TGTGCCAGCAGAAGTTCCGGGACAGAGAATTCACCCCTCCACTTT.

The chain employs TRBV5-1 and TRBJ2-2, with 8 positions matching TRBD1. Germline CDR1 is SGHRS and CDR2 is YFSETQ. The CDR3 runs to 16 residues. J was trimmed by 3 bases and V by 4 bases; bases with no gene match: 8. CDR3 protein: CASSKVGTGYTGELFF. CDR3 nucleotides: TGCGCCAGCAGCAAGGTCGGGACAGGATACACCGGGGAGCTGTTTTTT. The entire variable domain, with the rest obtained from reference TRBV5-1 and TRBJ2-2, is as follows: KAGVTQTPRYLIKTRGQQVTLSCSPISGHRSVSWYQQTPGQGLQFLFEYFSETQRNKGNFPGRFSGRQFSNSRSEMNVSTLELGDSALYLCASSKVGTGYTGELFFGEGSRLTVL.

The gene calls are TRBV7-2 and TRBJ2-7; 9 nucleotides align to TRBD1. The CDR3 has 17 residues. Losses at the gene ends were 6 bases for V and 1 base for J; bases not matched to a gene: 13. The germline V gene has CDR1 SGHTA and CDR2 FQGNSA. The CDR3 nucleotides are TGTGCCAGCAGAATCCCCGGGACAGGGTTAAGATCCTACGAGCAGTACTTC. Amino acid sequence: CASRIPGTGLRSYEQYF.

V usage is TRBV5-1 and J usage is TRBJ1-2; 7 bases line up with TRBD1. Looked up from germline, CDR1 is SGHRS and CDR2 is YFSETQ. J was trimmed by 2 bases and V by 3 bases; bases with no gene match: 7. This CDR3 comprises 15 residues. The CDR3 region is CASSWGWTGNYGYTF. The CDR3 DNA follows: TGCGCCAGCAGCTGGGGGTGGACAGGAAACTATGGCTACACCTTC.

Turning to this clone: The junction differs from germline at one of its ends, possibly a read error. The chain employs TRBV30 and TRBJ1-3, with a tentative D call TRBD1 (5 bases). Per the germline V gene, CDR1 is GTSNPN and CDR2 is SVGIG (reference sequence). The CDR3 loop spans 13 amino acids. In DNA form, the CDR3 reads TGTGCCTGGAGTGAGGGGACTGGTAACACCATATATTTT. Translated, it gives CAWSEGTGNTIYF. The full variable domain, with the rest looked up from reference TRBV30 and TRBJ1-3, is SQTIHQWPATLVQPVGSPLSLECTVEGTSNPNLYWYRQAAGRGLQLLFYSVGIGQISSEVPQNLSASRPQDRQFILSSKKLLLSDSGFYLCAWSEGTGNTIYFGEGSWLTVV.

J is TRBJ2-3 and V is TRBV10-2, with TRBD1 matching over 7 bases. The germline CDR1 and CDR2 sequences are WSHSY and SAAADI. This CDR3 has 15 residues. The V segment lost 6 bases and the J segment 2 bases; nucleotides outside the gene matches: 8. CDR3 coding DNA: TGCGCCAGCAGGCTTACCGGACAGGCCACAGATACGCAGTATTTT. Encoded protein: CASRLTGQATDTQYF.

CDR3 sequence reads: CASSQADRVQPQHF. The CDR3 nucleotides are TGCGCCAGCAGCCAAGCAGACAGGGTCCAGCCCCAGCATTTT. The rearrangement links TRBV4-1 to TRBJ1-5, with TRBD1 matching 7 bases. Germline V CDR1 and CDR2: MGHRA, YSYEKL. Germline trimming cut 1 base from V and 7 bases from J; bases unmatched to any gene: 4. This CDR3 contains 14 residues.

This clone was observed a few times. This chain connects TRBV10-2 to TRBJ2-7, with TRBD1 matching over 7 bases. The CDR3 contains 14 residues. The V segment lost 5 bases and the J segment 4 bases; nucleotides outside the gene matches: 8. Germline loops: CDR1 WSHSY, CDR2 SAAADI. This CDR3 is CASSSRRDSYEQYF. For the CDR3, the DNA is TGCGCCAGCAGTTCGCGACGGGACAGTTACGAGCAGTACTTC.

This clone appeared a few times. This CDR3 is CASSPLTGKGDTQYF. CDR3 nucleotide sequence: TGTGCCAGCAGCCCCTTGACAGGGAAGGGTGATACGCAGTATTTT. The V call is TRBV7-6, the J call TRBJ2-3, with TRBD1 matching 7 bases. V was clipped by 5 bases and J by 6 bases; unmatched bases: 11. CDR3 length: 15 residues. Germline CDR1 and CDR2: SGHVS and FNYEAQ.